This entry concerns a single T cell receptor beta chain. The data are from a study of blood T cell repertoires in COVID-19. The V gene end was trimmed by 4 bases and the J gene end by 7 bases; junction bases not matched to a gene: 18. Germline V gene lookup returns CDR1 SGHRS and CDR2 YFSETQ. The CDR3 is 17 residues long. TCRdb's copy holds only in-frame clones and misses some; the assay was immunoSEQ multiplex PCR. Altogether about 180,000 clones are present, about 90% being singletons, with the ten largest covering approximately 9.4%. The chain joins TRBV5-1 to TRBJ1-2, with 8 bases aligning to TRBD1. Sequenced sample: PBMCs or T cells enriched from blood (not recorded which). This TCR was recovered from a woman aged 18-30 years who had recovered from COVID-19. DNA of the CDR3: TGCGCCAGCAGCCCGATGGGGGGGACAGGACACATCTTTGGCTACACCTTC. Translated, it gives CASSPMGGTGHIFGYTF.